The clone carrying this T cell receptor beta chain is classed as medium-sized. The CDR3 loop spans 15 amino acids. Germline V gives CDR1 SGHTA, CDR2 FQGNSA. V dropped 0 bases and J dropped 1 base, with 7 bases sitting between them. This sample is part of a study of spatial heterogeneity in lung cancer. Study-wide background: Compared with alpha-chain sequences, beta-chain sequences were consistently detected in greater numbers. Raw reads contained each unique TCR and UMI combination more than ten times on average.

Time point described: sample taken at primary tumor resection. Sequencing of whole RNA from tumor, nontumor lung or frozen PBMC involved no sorting. Samples were donated by 72 untreated early-stage non-small cell lung cancer patients. The library protocol tagged each TCR cDNA with a unique molecular identifier. TCRdb re-called the 5' RACE reads through MiXCR, storing one row per CDR3 protein. This table holds approximately 4,600 distinct CDR3 sequences, 20% to 25% found once. The TCR was taken from a female donor with early-stage non-small cell lung cancer. Source: normal lung tissue next to the tumor, taken at surgery. The V and J genes are TRBV7-2 and TRBJ1-5; D possibly corresponds to TRBD1 (5 bases). The CDR3, as DNA: TGTGCCAGCAGCTTAGCAGGGGAGAGCAATCAGCCCCAGCATTTT. Amino acids: CASSLAGESNQPQHF.